This T cell receptor beta chain was found in a study of chemoradiotherapy in HPV16-positive cancers. Study-wide context: Functional T-cell assays on a couple of HPV16-positive patients' cells defined candidate HPV-specific clones and common TCR motifs.

Assay: immunoSEQ multiplex PCR; the TCRdb copy retains only in-frame clones and omits some. In the table there are under 70,000 clones, more than 75% of which are singletons. Unmatched junction bases numbered 20, after V lost 3 bases and J lost 8 bases. Germline V gives CDR1 KGHSH, CDR2 LQKENI. CDR3 length: 18 residues. This chain links TRBV18 with TRBJ1-2, with TRBD1 matching 8 bases. The specimen comprised blood, sampled from a patient who underwent chemoradiotherapy. The source is a human donor with HPV-associated anogenital cancer. CDR3 DNA sequence: TGTGCCAGCTCACCTACGACTCGACAGGGGATGGATTCTTGGGGCTACACCTTC. It specifies CASSPTTRQGMDSWGYTF.